This T cell receptor beta chain derives from a study of cytomegalovirus exposure and HLA in healthy donors. Looked up from germline, CDR1 is KGHSH and CDR2 is LQKENI. The CDR3 is 13 residues long. V was clipped by 2 bases and J by 6 bases; unmatched bases: 3. This clone was found once. The antigen is not known. The study, taken as a whole, reports: Some V segments could not be told apart, so they were left out, TRBV6-2 and TRBV6-3 among them. A list of roughly 160 TCR beta chains associated with cytomegalovirus was given.

Both 60 Vbeta primers and 13 Jbeta primers went into the PCR. Assay used: immunoSEQ multiplex PCR; TCRdb lists only in-frame clones, some missing. The sample contains approximately 100,000 clones, approximately 80% of which appear only once. The sample comprised PBMCs. The receptor was derived from a woman aged 40 to 55 in good health and CMV-seropositive. The rearrangement links TRBV18 to TRBJ1-1; 7 bases are shared with TRBD1. CDR3 loop: CASSPGQAAEAFF. The DNA for the CDR3 is TGTGCCAGCTCACCAGGACAGGCTGCTGAAGCTTTCTTT.